The sequence of this T cell receptor beta chain was determined in a study of response to subunit inactivated influenza vaccine. Study-level results: A suggestion made by the authors is that each seasonal influenza vaccination recruits few new T cells.

Concerning this clonotype: The antigen remains undetermined.

The CDR3 spans 16 residues. Germline CDR1 and CDR2: SGHTA and FQGNSA. Trimming cost V 5 bases and J 4 bases; bases outside gene matches: 13. TCRdb recomputed calls from the RT-PCR reads with MiXCR, one row per CDR3 protein. The sample lists more than 200,000 distinct CDR3 sequences, 10% to 15% occurring once. The chain carries TRBV7-2 and TRBJ1-2; 7 nucleotides line up with TRBD1. The input for sequencing was non-naive T cells sorted from PBMCs, taken 14 to 15 days before vaccination. This TCR derives from a man in his forties or fifties who received an inactivated influenza vaccine. CDR3 in amino acids: CASSPDFSDRAYGYTF. In DNA form, the CDR3 reads TGTGCCAGCAGCCCAGACTTTTCAGACAGGGCCTATGGCTACACCTTC.